A selection of T cell receptor beta chains follows, all from one sample in a study of T cells after yellow fever vaccination. One entry per CDR3 protein results from TCRdb running MiXCR on the 5' RACE reads. The repertoire holds over 85,000 distinct CDR3 sequences, almost 9% seen once, with 16% in the top ten. Material: CD8+ T cells not binding an NS4B(214-222) dextramer, sorted from PBMCs, obtained around 16 days after the first yellow fever vaccination. The receptor set was obtained from a man in his late teens or twenties who received the YFV17D yellow fever vaccine. Both conserved end residues are part of each CDR3. Fields, in order: J gene, D gene, clone size, V gene, CDR3 DNA, CDR3 protein. The D gene is left open where the match is weak. Part of the rows lack a size; the others show once, few, many or a class for expanded clones.

TRBJ2-2	-	-	TRBV4-1	TGCGCCAGCAGCCAAGAACCGGGCCGGGCCGGGGAGCTGTTTTTT	CASSQEPGRAGELFF
TRBJ1-6	-	-	TRBV4-2	TGTGCCAGCAGCCAAGATCAGGGCCCAAGTTCACCCCTCCACTTT	CASSQDQGPSSPLHF
TRBJ1-4	-	-	TRBV20-1	TGCAGTGCTAGAGACCGGGCCTCGAATGAAAAACTGTTTTTT	CSARDRASNEKLFF
TRBJ1-6	-	many	TRBV12-3/TRBV12-4	TGTGCCAGCACCCTGGATATTTCACCCCTCCACTTT	CASTLDISPLHF
TRBJ2-3	-	many	TRBV12-3/TRBV12-4	TGTGCCAGCAGTTTGAGGGACGGGGTATTCACAGATACGCAGTATTTT	CASSLRDGVFTDTQYF
TRBJ2-1	-	many	TRBV6-4	TGTGCCAGCAGTGACTCCCGGGACGCCAATGAGCAGTTCTTC	CASSDSRDANEQFF
TRBJ2-3	-	few	TRBV4-2	TGTGCCAGCAGCCAAGAGAGGACAGATACGCAGTATTTT	CASSQERTDTQYF
TRBJ2-1	-	few	TRBV5-1	TGCGCCAGCAGCTTGGGGGAAGGCCCTTCATGGGGCAATGAGCAGTTCTTC	CASSLGEGPSWGNEQFF
TRBJ2-1	-	-	TRBV6-6	TGTGCCAGCAGAACTACAGACTACAATGAGCAGTTCTTC	CASRTTDYNEQFF
TRBJ2-1	TRBD2	few	TRBV20-1	TGCAGTGCTAGAGATGTCCGGGGGGGCCGATGGGAGCAGTTCTTC	CSARDVRGGRWEQFF
TRBJ2-2	TRBD2	many	TRBV6-4	TGTGCCAGCAGTGGACTAGCGGGGAACACCGGGGAGCTGTTTTTT	CASSGLAGNTGELFF
TRBJ1-2	-	few	TRBV4-2	TGTGCCAGCAGCCAAGGGGAAAGGGGTAAAACCTATGGCTACACCTTC	CASSQGERGKTYGYTF
TRBJ2-5	-	few	TRBV27	TGTGCCAGCAGGGTCCTTGGGCAGCAAGAGACCCAGTACTTC	CASRVLGQQETQYF